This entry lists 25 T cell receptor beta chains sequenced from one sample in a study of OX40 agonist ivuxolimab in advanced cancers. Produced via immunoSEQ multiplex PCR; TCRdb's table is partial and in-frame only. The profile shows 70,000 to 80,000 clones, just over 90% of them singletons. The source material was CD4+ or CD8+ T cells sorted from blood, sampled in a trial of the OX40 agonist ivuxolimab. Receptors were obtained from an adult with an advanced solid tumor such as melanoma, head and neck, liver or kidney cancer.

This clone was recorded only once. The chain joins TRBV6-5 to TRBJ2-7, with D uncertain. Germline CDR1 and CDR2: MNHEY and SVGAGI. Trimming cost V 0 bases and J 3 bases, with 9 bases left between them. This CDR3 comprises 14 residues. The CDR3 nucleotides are TGTGCCAGCAGTTACTCTACAGATCGCTACGAGCAGTACTTC. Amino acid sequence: CASSYSTDRYEQYF.

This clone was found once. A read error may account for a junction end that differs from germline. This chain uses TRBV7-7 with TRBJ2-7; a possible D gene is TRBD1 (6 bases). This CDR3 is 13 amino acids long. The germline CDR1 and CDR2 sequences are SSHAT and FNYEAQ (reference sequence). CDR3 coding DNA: TGTGCTAGCAGCCTTACAGGGAACCACGAGCAGTACTTC. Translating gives CASSLTGNHEQYF.

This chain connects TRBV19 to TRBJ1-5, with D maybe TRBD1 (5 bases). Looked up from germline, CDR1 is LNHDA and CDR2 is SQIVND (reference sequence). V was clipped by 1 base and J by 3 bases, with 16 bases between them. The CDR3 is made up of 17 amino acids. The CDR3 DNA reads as TGTGCCAGTAGTATAGTTTACTGGGGCGCGGACAATCAGCCCCAGCATTTT. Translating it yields CASSIVYWGADNQPQHF.

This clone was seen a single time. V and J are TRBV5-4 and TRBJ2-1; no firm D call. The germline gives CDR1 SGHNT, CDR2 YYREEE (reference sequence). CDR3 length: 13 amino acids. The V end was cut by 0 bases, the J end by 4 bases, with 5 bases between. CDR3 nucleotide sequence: TGTGCCAGCAGCTTGGAACTTTACAATGAGCAGTTCTTC. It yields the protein CASSLELYNEQFF.

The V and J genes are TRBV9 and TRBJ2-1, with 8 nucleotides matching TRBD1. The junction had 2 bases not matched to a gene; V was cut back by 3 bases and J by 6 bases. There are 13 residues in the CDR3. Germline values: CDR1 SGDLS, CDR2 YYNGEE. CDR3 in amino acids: CASSDGTGNEQFF. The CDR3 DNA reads TGTGCCAGCAGCGATGGGACAGGCAATGAGCAGTTCTTC.

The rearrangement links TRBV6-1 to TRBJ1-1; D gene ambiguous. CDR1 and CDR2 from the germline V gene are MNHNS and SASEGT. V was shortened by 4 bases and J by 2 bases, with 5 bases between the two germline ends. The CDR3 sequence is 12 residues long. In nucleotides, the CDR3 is TGTGCCAGCAGTGCAGTAAACACTGAAGCTTTCTTT. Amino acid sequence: CASSAVNTEAFF.

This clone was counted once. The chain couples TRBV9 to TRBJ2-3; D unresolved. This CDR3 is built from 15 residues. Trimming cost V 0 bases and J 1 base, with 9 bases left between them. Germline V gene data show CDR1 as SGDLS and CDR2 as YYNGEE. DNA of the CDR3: TGTGCCAGCAGCGTAGGGAGTGTGCGCACAGATACGCAGTATTTT. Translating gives CASSVGSVRTDTQYF. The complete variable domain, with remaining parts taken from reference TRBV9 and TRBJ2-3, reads DSGVTQTPKHLITATGQRVTLRCSPRSGDLSVYWYQQSLDQGLQFLIQYYNGEERAKGNILERFSAQQFPDLHSELNLSSLELGDSALYFCASSVGSVRTDTQYFGPGTRLTVL.

CDR3 nucleotides: TGCAGCGTTGTAGCGATCACAGATACGCAGTATTTT. It codes for CSVVAITDTQYF. The V and J genes are TRBV29-1 and TRBJ2-3, with a possible D match to TRBD2 (5 bases). CDR1 and CDR2 from the germline V gene are SQVTM and ANQGSEA. With 4 bases removed from V and 2 bases from J, the gap between germline ends came to 7 bases. This CDR3 contains 12 residues.

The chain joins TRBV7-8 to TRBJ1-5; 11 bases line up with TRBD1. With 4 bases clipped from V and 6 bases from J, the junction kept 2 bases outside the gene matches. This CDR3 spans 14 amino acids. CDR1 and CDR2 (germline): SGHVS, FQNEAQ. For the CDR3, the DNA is TGTGCCAGCAGCTCGGGACAGGGGGTTCAGCCCCAGCATTTT. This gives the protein CASSSGQGVQPQHF. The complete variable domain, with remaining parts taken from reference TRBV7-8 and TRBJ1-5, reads GAGVSQSPRYKVAKRGQDVALRCDPISGHVSLFWYQQALGQGPEFLTYFQNEAQLDKSGLPSDRFFAERPEGSVSTLKIQRTQQEDSAVYLCASSSGQGVQPQHFGDGTRLSIL.

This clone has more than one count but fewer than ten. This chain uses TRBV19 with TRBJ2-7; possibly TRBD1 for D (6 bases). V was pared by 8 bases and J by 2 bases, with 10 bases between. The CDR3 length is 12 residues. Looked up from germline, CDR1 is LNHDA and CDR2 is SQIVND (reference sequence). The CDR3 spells CASSGAPYEQYF. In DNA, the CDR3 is TGTGCCAGTTCAGGGGCCCCCTACGAGCAGTACTTC.

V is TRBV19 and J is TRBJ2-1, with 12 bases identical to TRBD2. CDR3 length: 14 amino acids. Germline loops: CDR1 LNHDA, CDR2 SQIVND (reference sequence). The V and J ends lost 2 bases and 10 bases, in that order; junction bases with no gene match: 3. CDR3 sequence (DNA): TGTGCCAGTAGTATAACTAGCGGGGGGCCGGAGCAGTTCTTC. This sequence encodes CASSITSGGPEQFF.

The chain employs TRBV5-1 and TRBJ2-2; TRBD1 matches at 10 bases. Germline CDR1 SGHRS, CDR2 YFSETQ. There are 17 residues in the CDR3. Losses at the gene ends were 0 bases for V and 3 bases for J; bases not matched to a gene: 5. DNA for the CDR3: TGCGCCAGCAGCTTGGTACCCGGGACAGGGGACACCGGGGAGCTGTTTTTT. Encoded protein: CASSLVPGTGDTGELFF.

CDR3 loop: CAWRPTPGFSYEQYF. DNA for the CDR3: TGTGCCTGGAGACCAACACCCGGGTTTTCCTACGAGCAGTACTTC. V gene TRBV30 combines with J gene TRBJ2-7; no firm D call. V was pared by 3 bases and J by 1 base, with 16 bases between. In germline, CDR1 is GTSNPN, CDR2 SVGIG (reference sequence). This CDR3 comprises 15 residues.

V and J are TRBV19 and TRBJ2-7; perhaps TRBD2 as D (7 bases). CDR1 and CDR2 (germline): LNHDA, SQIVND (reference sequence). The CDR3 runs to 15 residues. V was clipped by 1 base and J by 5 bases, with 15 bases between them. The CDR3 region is CASSIGGGPFDEQYF. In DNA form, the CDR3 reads TGTGCCAGTAGTATAGGGGGGGGCCCGTTCGACGAGCAGTACTTC.

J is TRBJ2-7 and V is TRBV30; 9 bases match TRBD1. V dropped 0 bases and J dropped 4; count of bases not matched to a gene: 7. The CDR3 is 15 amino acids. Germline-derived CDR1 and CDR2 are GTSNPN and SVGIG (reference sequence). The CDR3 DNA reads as TGTGCCTGGAGTGTACGCGGGACAGGGATGTACGAGCAGTACTTC. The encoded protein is CAWSVRGTGMYEQYF.

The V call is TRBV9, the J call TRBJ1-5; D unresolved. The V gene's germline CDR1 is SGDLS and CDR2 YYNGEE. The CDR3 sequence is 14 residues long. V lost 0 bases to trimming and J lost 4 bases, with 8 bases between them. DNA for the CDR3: TGTGCCAGCAGCGTAGGCTTCAGTAATCAGCCCCAGCATTTT. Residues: CASSVGFSNQPQHF.

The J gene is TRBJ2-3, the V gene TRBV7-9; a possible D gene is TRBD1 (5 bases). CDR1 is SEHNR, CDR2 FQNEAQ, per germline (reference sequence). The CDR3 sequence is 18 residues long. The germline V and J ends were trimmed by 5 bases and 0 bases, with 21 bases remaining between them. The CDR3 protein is CASSAPNGRETSTDTQYF. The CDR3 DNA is TGTGCCAGCAGCGCCCCAAACGGCAGGGAAACAAGCACAGATACGCAGTATTTT.

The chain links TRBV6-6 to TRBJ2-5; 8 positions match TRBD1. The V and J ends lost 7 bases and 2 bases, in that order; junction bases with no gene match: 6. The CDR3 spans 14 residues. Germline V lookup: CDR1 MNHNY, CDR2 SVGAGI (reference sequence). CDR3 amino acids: CASTDWTGQETQYF. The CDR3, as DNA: TGTGCCAGCACCGATTGGACAGGGCAAGAGACCCAGTACTTC.

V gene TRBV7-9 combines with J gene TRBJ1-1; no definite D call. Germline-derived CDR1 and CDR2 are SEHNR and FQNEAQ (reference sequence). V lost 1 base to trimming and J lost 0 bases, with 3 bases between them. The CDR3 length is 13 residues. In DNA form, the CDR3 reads TGTGCCAGCAGCTTAGATCTGAACACTGAAGCTTTCTTT. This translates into CASSLDLNTEAFF. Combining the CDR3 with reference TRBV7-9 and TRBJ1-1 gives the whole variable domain DTGVSQNPRHKITKRGQNVTFRCDPISEHNRLYWYRQTLGQGPEFLTYFQNEAQLEKSRLLSDRFSAERPKGSFSTLEIQRTEQGDSAMYLCASSLDLNTEAFFGQGTRLTVV.

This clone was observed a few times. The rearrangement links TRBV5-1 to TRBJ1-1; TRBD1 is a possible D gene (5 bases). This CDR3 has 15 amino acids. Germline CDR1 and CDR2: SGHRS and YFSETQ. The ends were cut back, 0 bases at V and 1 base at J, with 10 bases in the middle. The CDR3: CASSLVGGSNTEAFF. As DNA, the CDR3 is TGCGCCAGCAGCTTGGTTGGGGGGTCGAACACTGAAGCTTTCTTT.

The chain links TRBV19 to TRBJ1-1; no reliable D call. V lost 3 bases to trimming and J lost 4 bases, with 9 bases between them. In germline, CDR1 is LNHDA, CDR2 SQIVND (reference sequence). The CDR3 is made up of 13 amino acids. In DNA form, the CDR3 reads TGTGCCAGTAGTATCTACACTCGCACTGAAGCTTTCTTT. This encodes CASSIYTRTEAFF. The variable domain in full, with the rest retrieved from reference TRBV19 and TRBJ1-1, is DGGITQSPKYLFRKEGQNVTLSCEQNLNHDAMYWYRQDPGQGLRLIYYSQIVNDFQKGDIAEGYSVSREKKESFPLTVTSAQKNPTAFYLCASSIYTRTEAFFGQGTRLTVV.

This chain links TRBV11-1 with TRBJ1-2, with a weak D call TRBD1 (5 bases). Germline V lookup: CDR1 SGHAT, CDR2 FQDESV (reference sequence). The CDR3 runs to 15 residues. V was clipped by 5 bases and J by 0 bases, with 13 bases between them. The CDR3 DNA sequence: TGTGCCAGCAGCCCCGGGGGAATAGCTAACTATGGCTACACCTTC. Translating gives CASSPGGIANYGYTF.

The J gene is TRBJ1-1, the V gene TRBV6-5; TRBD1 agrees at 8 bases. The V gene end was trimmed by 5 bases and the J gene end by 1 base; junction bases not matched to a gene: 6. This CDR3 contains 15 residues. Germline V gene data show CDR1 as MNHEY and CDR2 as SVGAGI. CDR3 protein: CASSSSGTGNTEAFF. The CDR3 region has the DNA TGTGCCAGCAGTAGTTCCGGGACAGGGAACACTGAAGCTTTCTTT.

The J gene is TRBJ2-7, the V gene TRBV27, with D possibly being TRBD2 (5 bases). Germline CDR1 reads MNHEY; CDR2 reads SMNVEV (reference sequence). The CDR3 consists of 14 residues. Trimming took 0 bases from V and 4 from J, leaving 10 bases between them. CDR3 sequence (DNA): TGTGCCAGCAGTTTATCTCCCTCGGGGTACGAGCAGTACTTC. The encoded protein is CASSLSPSGYEQYF.

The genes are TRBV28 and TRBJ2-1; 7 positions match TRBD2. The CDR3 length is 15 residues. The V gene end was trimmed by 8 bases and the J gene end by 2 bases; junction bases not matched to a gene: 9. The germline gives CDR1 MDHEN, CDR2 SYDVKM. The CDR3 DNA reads TGTGCCAGCCTCCCAGCGGGACCCGCCTACAATGAGCAGTTCTTC. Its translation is CASLPAGPAYNEQFF.